This T cell receptor beta chain was observed in a study of beta chain features in type 1 diabetes. Study-wide results and caveats: VDJ junctions in type 1 diabetes patients carried more deletions and fewer insertions. A closer apparent resemblance between naive, central memory and Treg TCRB repertoires was seen in patients than in healthy donors.

This clone was counted only a few times. The antigen remains undetermined. From germline, CDR1 is GTSNPN and CDR2 SVGIG (reference sequence). This CDR3 has 17 amino acids. Trimming removed 2 bases from V and 0 bases from J, with 18 bases in between. CD45RO/CCR7/CD25/CD127/CD95/CD27 staining was used to isolate CD4+ naive, central memory, regulatory and stem cell-like memory cells by sorting. Since all of the isolated RNA was reverse transcribed, expressed TCRB transcripts were what got sequenced. Clones were sequenced by immunoSEQ multiplex PCR, and TCRdb holds only the in-frame ones, with some missing. The sample lists under 300,000 clones; 27% were seen once.

Sequencing was carried out using central memory CD4+ T cells from blood. The chain is built from TRBV30 and TRBJ2-3; TRBD2 is a possible D gene (5 bases). The clonotype comes from a man aged 30 to 39 in good health. CDR3 region: CAWSKARVRTSTDTQYF. As DNA, the CDR3 is TGTGCCTGGAGTAAGGCACGGGTACGGACTAGCACAGATACGCAGTATTTT.